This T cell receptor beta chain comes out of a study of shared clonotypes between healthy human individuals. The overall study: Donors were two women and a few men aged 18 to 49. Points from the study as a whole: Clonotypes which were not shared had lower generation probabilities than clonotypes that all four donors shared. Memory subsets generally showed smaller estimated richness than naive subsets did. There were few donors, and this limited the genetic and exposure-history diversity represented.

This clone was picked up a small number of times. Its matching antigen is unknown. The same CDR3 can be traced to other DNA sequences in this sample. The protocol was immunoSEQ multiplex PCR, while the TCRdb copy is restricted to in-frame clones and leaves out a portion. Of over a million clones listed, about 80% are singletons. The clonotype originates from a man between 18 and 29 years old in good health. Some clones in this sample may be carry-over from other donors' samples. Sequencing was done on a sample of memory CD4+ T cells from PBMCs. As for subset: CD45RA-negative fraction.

The CDR3 is CASSLGSYNEQFF. The CDR3 DNA is TGCGCCAGCAGCTTGGGCAGTTACAATGAGCAGTTCTTC. The gene calls are TRBV5-1 and TRBJ2-1; D is unclear. The CDR3 has 13 amino acids. V was shortened by 0 bases and J by 4 bases, with 5 bases between the two germline ends. Germline CDR1 SGHRS, CDR2 YFSETQ.